This TCR beta chain was identified during a study of cytomegalovirus exposure and HLA in healthy donors. Trimming shortened V by 6 bases and J by 2 bases, and 10 bases separated the two germline ends. The CDR3 length is 13 residues. Germline CDR1 MNHEY, CDR2 SVGAGI. Produced via immunoSEQ multiplex PCR; TCRdb's table is partial and in-frame only. Of over 120,000 clones in the sample, 85% to 95% were seen once. The receptor was isolated from a man between 18 and 29 years old in good health and CMV-seropositive. The material sequenced was PBMCs. J is TRBJ1-2 and V is TRBV6-5; possibly TRBD1 for D (6 bases). The CDR3 nucleotides read TGTGCCAGCAGCAGGACAGAGAACTATGGCTACACCTTC. The encoded protein is CASSRTENYGYTF.